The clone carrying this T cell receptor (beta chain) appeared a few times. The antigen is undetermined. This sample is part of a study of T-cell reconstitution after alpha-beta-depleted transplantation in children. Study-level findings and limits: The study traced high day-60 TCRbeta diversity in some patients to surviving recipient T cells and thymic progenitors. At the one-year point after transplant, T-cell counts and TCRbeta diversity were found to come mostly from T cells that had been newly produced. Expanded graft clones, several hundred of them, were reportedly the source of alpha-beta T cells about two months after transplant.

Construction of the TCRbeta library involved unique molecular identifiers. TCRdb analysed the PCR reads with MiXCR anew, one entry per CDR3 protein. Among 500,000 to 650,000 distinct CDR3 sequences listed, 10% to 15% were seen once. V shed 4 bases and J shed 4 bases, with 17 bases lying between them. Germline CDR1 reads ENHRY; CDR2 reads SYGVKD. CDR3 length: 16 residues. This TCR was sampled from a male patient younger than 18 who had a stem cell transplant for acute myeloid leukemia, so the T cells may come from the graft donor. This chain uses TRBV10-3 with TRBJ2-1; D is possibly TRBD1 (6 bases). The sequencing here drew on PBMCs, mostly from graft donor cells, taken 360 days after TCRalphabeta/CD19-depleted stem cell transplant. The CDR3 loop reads CAISAWTENPYNEQFF. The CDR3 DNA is TGTGCCATCAGTGCCTGGACAGAGAACCCTTACAATGAGCAGTTCTTC.